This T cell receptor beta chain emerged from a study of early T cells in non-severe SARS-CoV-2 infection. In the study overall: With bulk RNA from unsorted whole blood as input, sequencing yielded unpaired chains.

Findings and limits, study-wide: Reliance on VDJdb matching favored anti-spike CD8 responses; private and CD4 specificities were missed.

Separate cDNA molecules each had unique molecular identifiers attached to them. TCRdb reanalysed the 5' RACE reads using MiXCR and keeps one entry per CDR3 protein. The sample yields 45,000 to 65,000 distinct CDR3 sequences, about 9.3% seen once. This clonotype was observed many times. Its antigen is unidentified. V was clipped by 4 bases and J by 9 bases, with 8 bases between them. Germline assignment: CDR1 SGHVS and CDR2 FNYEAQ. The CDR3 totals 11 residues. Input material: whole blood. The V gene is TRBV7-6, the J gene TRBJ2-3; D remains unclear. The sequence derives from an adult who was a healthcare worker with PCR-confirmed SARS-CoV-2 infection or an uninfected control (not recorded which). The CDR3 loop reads CASSSTQTQYF. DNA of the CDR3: TGTGCCAGCAGCTCCACCCAGACGCAGTATTTT.